Each of the 22 T cell receptor beta chains below was sequenced from the same sample in a study of CD8+ T cells in alopecia areata. cDNA reverse transcribed from extracted RNA served as the sequencing template. Assay used: immunoSEQ multiplex PCR; TCRdb lists only in-frame clones, some missing. The repertoire includes about 140,000 clones, 65% to 90% of them detected once, and just under 25% sits in the top ten. The treatment is: oral pan-JAK inhibitor, 5-10 mg twice daily. The sample was CD8+ T cells sorted from blood, taken at week 4, from a patient treated with tofacitinib. The origin of the receptors is a human donor with alopecia areata.

The rearrangement uses TRBV5-1 and TRBJ2-4; 7 bases fit TRBD2. Trimming took 4 bases from V and 0 from J; bases not matched to a gene: 13. This CDR3 contains 18 residues. Germline V gene sequence: CDR1 SGHRS, CDR2 YFSETQ. The DNA of the CDR3 is TGCGCCAGCAGCGGGGGAGGGACTGGAGAACTAGCCAAAAACATTCAGTACTTC. Translated: CASSGGGTGELAKNIQYF.

This sequence joins TRBV7-9 and TRBJ2-5; a weak D match, TRBD2 (5 bases). From germline, CDR1 is SEHNR and CDR2 FQNEAQ (reference sequence). With 4 bases removed from V and 2 bases from J, the gap between germline ends came to 11 bases. The CDR3 runs to 14 residues. The CDR3 coding sequence is TGTGCCAGCAGCTCCCCCCGGGGTCAAGAGACCCAGTACTTC. Encoded protein: CASSSPRGQETQYF.

CDR3: CASSSEAGGHTDTQYF. CDR3 sequence (DNA): TGTGCCAGCAGCTCAGAAGCGGGGGGCCACACAGATACGCAGTATTTT. V and J are TRBV7-8 and TRBJ2-3; 9 bases match TRBD2. Germline-derived CDR1 and CDR2 are SGHVS and FQNEAQ. Trimming cost V 4 bases and J 2 bases; bases outside gene matches: 7. CDR3 length: 16 residues.

The chain uses TRBV10-2 and TRBJ2-1, with 10 bases aligning to TRBD2. V lost 4 bases and J lost 7; bases outside the gene matches: 7. The CDR3 length is 15 residues. Germline V CDR1 and CDR2: WSHSY, SAAADI. Here the CDR3 reads CASSGEASGGNEQFF. Written as DNA, the CDR3 is TGCGCCAGCAGTGGAGAAGCTAGCGGGGGAAATGAGCAGTTCTTC.

This clone appeared a few times. The chain combines TRBV7-9 with TRBJ2-3; TRBD2 aligns across 11 bases. Per the germline V gene, CDR1 is SEHNR and CDR2 is FQNEAQ (reference sequence). The CDR3 has 17 residues. V shed 5 bases, J shed 0 bases, and the junction held 7 bases outside the gene matches. The CDR3 region has the DNA TGTGCCAGCAGCACCCGGCTAGCGGGGGGAAGCACAGATACGCAGTATTTT. Translating gives CASSTRLAGGSTDTQYF.

CDR3 nucleotide sequence: TGTGCCAGCAGCTTAGTAGGGACCCAAGAGACCCAGTACTTC. Translating gives CASSLVGTQETQYF. This chain links TRBV7-8 with TRBJ2-5, with D tentatively TRBD1 or TRBD2 (5 bases each). Germline values: CDR1 SGHVS, CDR2 FQNEAQ. CDR3 length: 14 amino acids. V shed 1 base and J shed 1 base, with 7 bases lying between them.

The chain couples TRBV14 to TRBJ2-5, with a tentative D call TRBD1 (5 bases). This CDR3 contains 14 residues. V was trimmed by 5 bases and J by 1 base, leaving 11 bases between them. Germline V gene data show CDR1 as SGHDN and CDR2 as FVKESK. CDR3 bases: TGTGCCAGCAGCTTATGGGGCTTCCAAGAGACCCAGTACTTC. Its translation is CASSLWGFQETQYF.

The chain joins TRBV7-2 to TRBJ1-1; D not certain. Trimming took 3 bases from V and 7 from J, leaving 18 bases between them. CDR1 and CDR2 (germline): SGHTA, FQGNSA. This CDR3 comprises 15 residues. This CDR3 is CASSFIEGSIGEAFF. Here the CDR3 DNA reads TGTGCCAGCAGCTTTATTGAAGGTTCCATTGGTGAAGCTTTCTTT.

This chain uses TRBV5-4 with TRBJ2-7, with TRBD2 matching 8 bases. The CDR3 spans 16 residues. Germline assignment: CDR1 SGHNT and CDR2 YYREEE (reference sequence). The ends lost 4 bases at V and 3 bases at J; junction bases unmatched: 12. The CDR3 DNA follows: TGTGCCAGCAGCCCCTATACTAGCGGTGGGGGCTACGAGCAGTACTTC. It yields the protein CASSPYTSGGGYEQYF.

V and J are TRBV23-1 and TRBJ2-7, with a possible D match to TRBD1 (5 bases). TRBV23-1 is placed among ORFs of uncertain function. The CDR3 spans 11 residues. Trimming pared 7 bases from V and 2 bases from J, leaving 6 bases between. In DNA form, the CDR3 reads TGCGCCAGCAAACAGGCCTACGAGCAGTACTTC. Translating it yields CASKQAYEQYF.

The chain combines TRBV7-3 with TRBJ2-5, with D unresolved. V dropped 2 bases and J dropped 0 bases, with 7 bases sitting between them. The germline V gene encodes CDR1 SGHTA and CDR2 FQGTGA. The CDR3 totals 14 residues. CDR3 amino acids: CASSLSANQETQYF. DNA of the CDR3: TGTGCCAGCAGCTTATCAGCGAACCAAGAGACCCAGTACTTC.

The genes are TRBV29-1 and TRBJ2-1; D gene ambiguous. V lost 4 bases to trimming and J lost 1 base, with 14 bases between them. This CDR3 contains 15 residues. CDR1 and CDR2 from the germline V gene are SQVTM and ANQGSEA. In DNA form, the CDR3 reads TGCAGCGTTGTTTTACATGAAGTTTCCTACAATGAGCAGTTCTTC. This translates into CSVVLHEVSYNEQFF.

The chain employs TRBV19 and TRBJ1-1; TRBD1 is a possible D gene (6 bases). CDR1 is LNHDA and CDR2 is SQIVND in the germline V gene (reference sequence). The V gene lost 9 bases and the J gene lost 0 bases, with 14 bases spanning the gap. The CDR3 sequence is 14 residues long. CDR3 in DNA: TGTGCCAGCGGGGACCCAGGGGTGAACACTGAAGCTTTCTTT. Protein: CASGDPGVNTEAFF.

V gene TRBV9 combines with J gene TRBJ2-1; possible D gene TRBD2, 5 bases. Germline V lookup: CDR1 SGDLS, CDR2 YYNGEE. The CDR3 extends over 16 amino acids. Trimming pared 3 bases from V and 8 bases from J, leaving 21 bases between. CDR3 sequence reads: CASSALDSGSLHEQFF. The DNA of the CDR3 is TGTGCCAGCAGCGCCCTGGACTCTGGGAGCCTCCATGAGCAGTTCTTC.

For the CDR3, the DNA is TGTGCCAGCAGCTTAGTACGGGGAAACTCCTACGAGCAGTACTTC. It specifies CASSLVRGNSYEQYF. The V and J genes are TRBV13 and TRBJ2-7; D perhaps matches TRBD2 (5 bases). V was pared by 1 base and J by 0 bases, with 10 bases between. The germline CDR1 and CDR2 sequences are PRHDT and FYEKMQ (reference sequence). This CDR3 region has 15 residues.

The chain uses TRBV11-1 and TRBJ2-3; TRBD2 agrees at 8 bases. Germline V gives CDR1 SGHAT, CDR2 FQDESV (reference sequence). There are 15 residues in the CDR3. V shed 5 bases and J 2 bases; nucleotides not matched to a gene: 6. This chain's CDR3 is CASSQQRGNTDTQYF. The CDR3, as DNA: TGTGCCAGCAGCCAACAGCGGGGGAACACAGATACGCAGTATTTT.

This chain uses TRBV5-1 with TRBJ2-7; 7 nucleotides match TRBD1. CDR3 length: 15 amino acids. With 4 bases clipped from V and 4 bases from J, the junction kept 11 bases outside the gene matches. Germline V gene sequence: CDR1 SGHRS, CDR2 YFSETQ. The CDR3 region is CASSLGWGQRYEQYF. CDR3 coding DNA: TGCGCCAGCAGCCTGGGTTGGGGACAGAGATACGAGCAGTACTTC.

This sequence joins TRBV27 and TRBJ2-3, with a possible D match to TRBD2 (5 bases). Trimming removed 2 bases at V and 0 bases at J, with 6 bases between. Germline V lookup: CDR1 MNHEY, CDR2 SMNVEV (reference sequence). This CDR3 region has 14 residues. CDR3 loop: CASSLLASTDTQYF. The CDR3 nucleotides are TGTGCCAGCAGTTTACTAGCTAGCACAGATACGCAGTATTTT.

The genes are TRBV7-2 and TRBJ2-7, with D uncertain. Germline CDR1 and CDR2: SGHTA and FQGNSA. The length of the CDR3 is 13 residues. Trimming left V 1 base short and J 5 bases short, with 9 bases between. CDR3 amino acids: CASSLGLNNEQYF. The CDR3 coding sequence is TGTGCCAGCAGCTTAGGCCTTAACAACGAGCAGTACTTC. The full variable domain, rest sourced from reference TRBV7-2 and TRBJ2-7, is GAGVSQSPSNKVTEKGKDVELRCDPISGHTALYWYRQSLGQGLEFLIYFQGNSAPDKSGLPSDRFSAERTGGSVSTLTIQRTQQEDSAVYLCASSLGLNNEQYFGPGTRLTVT.

This clone was seen only a few times. The genes are TRBV10-3 and TRBJ2-1; no definite D call. CDR3 length: 11 amino acids. The V end lost 4 bases, the J end lost 10 bases, and 8 bases lay between the germline ends. The germline gives CDR1 ENHRY, CDR2 SYGVKD. The CDR3 DNA is TGTGCCATCAGTGGGGGAATGGAGCAGTTCTTC. Translation: CAISGGMEQFF.

The chain combines TRBV5-4 with TRBJ1-2, with 8 positions matching TRBD1. V shed 0 bases, J shed 7 bases, and the junction held 5 bases outside the gene matches. CDR3 length: 14 amino acids. Germline V gene sequence: CDR1 SGHNT, CDR2 YYREEE (reference sequence). CDR3 nucleotides: TGTGCCAGCAGCTTGGAGGCAGGGGGCTTTGGCTACACCTTC. It yields the protein CASSLEAGGFGYTF. Variable domain in full (rest from reference TRBV5-4 and TRBJ1-2): ETGVTQSPTHLIKTRGQQVTLRCSSQSGHNTVSWYQQALGQGPQFIFQYYREEENGRGNFPPRFSGLQFPNYSSELNVNALELDDSALYLCASSLEAGGFGYTFGSGTRLTVV.

The rearrangement uses TRBV2 and TRBJ1-1; 7 nucleotides align to TRBD1. After removal of 3 bases from V and 2 bases from J, the junction contained 3 bases not matched to a gene. The length of the CDR3 is 14 residues. CDR1 is SNHLY, CDR2 FYNNEI, per germline. Here the CDR3 DNA reads TGTGCCAGCAGTGAGCGACAGGGAAACACTGAAGCTTTCTTT. Translated: CASSERQGNTEAFF.